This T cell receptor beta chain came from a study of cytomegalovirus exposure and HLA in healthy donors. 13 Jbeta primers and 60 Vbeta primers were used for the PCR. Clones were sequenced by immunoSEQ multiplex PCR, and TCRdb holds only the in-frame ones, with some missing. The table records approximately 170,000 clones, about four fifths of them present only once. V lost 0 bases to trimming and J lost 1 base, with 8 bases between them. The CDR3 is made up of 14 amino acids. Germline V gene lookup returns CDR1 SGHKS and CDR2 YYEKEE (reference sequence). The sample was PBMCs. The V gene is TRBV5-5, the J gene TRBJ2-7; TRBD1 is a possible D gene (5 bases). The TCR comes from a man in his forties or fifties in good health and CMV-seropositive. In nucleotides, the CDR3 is TGTGCCAGCAGCTTGGGTGCAGGGTCCTACGAGCAGTACTTC. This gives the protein CASSLGAGSYEQYF.